This paragraph covers one TCR beta chain sequence. This sample is part of a study of T cell changes during pregnancy in multiple sclerosis. The assay was immunoSEQ multiplex PCR, and TCRdb's table has in-frame clones only and misses some. Counted here are approximately 70,000 clones, 90% to 95% occurring once; the ten biggest clones make up about 0.42%. The CDR3 has 14 residues. CDR1 and CDR2 (germline): SGHTA, FQGNSA. V was shortened by 2 bases and J by 7 bases, with 12 bases between the two germline ends. The chain recombines TRBV7-2 with TRBJ1-5; possible D gene TRBD1, 6 bases. The clonotype was recovered from a female donor with multiple sclerosis, enrolled in a pregnancy study. The source was CD4+ T cells from peripheral blood mononuclear cells, collected before pregnancy. CDR3 bases: TGTGCCAGCAGCTTATACAGGGAAAGCCAGCCCCAGCATTTT. It yields the protein CASSLYRESQPQHF.